What follows are 32 T cell receptor beta chains derived from one specimen sequenced in a study of monozygotic twins with cystic fibrosis. Sequenced by immunoSEQ multiplex PCR; TCRdb stores in-frame clones only, minus some. The sample lists about 20,000 clones; about 89% were seen once. The source material was blood. These receptors were collected from a girl aged 2-10 years with cystic fibrosis.

The chain couples TRBV4-1 to TRBJ1-2; D gene uncertain. The ends were cut back, 1 base at V and 3 bases at J, with 9 bases in the middle. Germline V gene data show CDR1 as MGHRA and CDR2 as YSYEKL. The CDR3 consists of 14 residues. In nucleotides, the CDR3 is TGCGCCAGCAGCCAAGGCTCAACTTACTATGGCTACACCTTC. This encodes CASSQGSTYYGYTF.

The chain uses TRBV6-1 and TRBJ2-3, with D possibly TRBD2 on 5 matching bases. From germline, CDR1 is MNHNS and CDR2 SASEGT. The CDR3 covers 15 residues. The V gene lost 5 bases and the J gene lost 1 base, with 13 bases spanning the gap. The CDR3 DNA is TGTGCCAGCAGTCAAACTCCGAGGGGCACAGATACGCAGTATTTT. Translated, it gives CASSQTPRGTDTQYF.

The CDR3 nucleotides are TGTGCCAGCACCCGGGACTCCATTTGGAATGAGCAGTTCTTC. The encoded protein is CASTRDSIWNEQFF. The chain is built from TRBV7-6 and TRBJ2-1; the D gene is possibly TRBD2 (6 bases). The CDR3 is made up of 14 amino acids. Germline V lookup: CDR1 SGHVS, CDR2 FNYEAQ. V shed 7 bases and J shed 7 bases, with 17 bases lying between them. Full variable domain (missing parts from reference TRBV7-6 and TRBJ2-1): GAGVSQSPRYKVTKRGQDVALRCDPISGHVSLYWYRQALGQGPEFLTYFNYEAQQDKSGLPNDRFSAERPEGSISTLTIQRTEQRDSAMYRCASTRDSIWNEQFFGPGTRLTVL.

The rearrangement joins TRBV19 to TRBJ2-1, with a tentative D call TRBD2 (5 bases). Trimming left V 6 bases short and J 6 bases short, with 15 bases between. Germline CDR1 reads LNHDA; CDR2 reads SQIVND (reference sequence). There are 14 residues in the CDR3. The CDR3 is CASSPTTRTNEQFF. CDR3 in DNA: TGTGCCAGTAGCCCGACTACAAGGACCAATGAGCAGTTCTTC.

In this sample, this clone turned up once. This chain uses TRBV27 with TRBJ2-2, with 8 positions matching TRBD2. Per the germline V gene, CDR1 is MNHEY and CDR2 is SMNVEV (reference sequence). The CDR3 covers 17 residues. With 3 bases clipped from V and 6 bases from J, the junction kept 12 bases outside the gene matches. For the CDR3, the DNA is TGTGCCAGCAGTTTCAGTGGTGGGACTAGGGTTCCCGGGGAGCTGTTTTTT. Translation: CASSFSGGTRVPGELFF.

The genes are TRBV29-1 and TRBJ1-1; D remains ambiguous. Trimming took 7 bases from V and 6 from J, leaving 12 bases between them. The CDR3 spans 11 residues. Germline-derived CDR1 and CDR2 are SQVTM and ANQGSEA. Here the CDR3 DNA reads TGCAGCGCCGTTGAGCTTCCTGAAGCTTTCTTT. Amino acid sequence: CSAVELPEAFF.

This rearrangement joins TRBV11-2 to TRBJ2-1; no clear D gene. Germline CDR1 and CDR2: SGHAT and FQNNGV. V lost 3 bases to trimming and J lost 1 base, with 1 base between them. This CDR3 comprises 12 residues. CDR3 nucleotide sequence: TGTGCCAGCAGCTTGTCCTACAATGAGCAGTTCTTC. Its translation is CASSLSYNEQFF.

The gene calls are TRBV15 and TRBJ2-1, with a possible D match to TRBD1 (5 bases). Per the germline V gene, CDR1 is LNHNV and CDR2 is YYDKDF (reference sequence). The length of the CDR3 is 14 residues. V lost 5 bases to trimming and J lost 2 bases, with 10 bases between them. The CDR3 sequence: CATSPGAAYNEQFF. Written as DNA, the CDR3 is TGTGCCACCAGCCCTGGGGCGGCCTACAATGAGCAGTTCTTC.

CDR3 coding DNA: TGTGCCAGCGCCGTTGGATTCCAAGAGACCCAGTACTTC. As protein: CASAVGFQETQYF. The rearrangement uses TRBV28 and TRBJ2-5; D is unresolved. The V and J ends lost 8 bases and 1 base respectively, with 11 bases between them. The CDR3 contains 13 residues. Germline V lookup: CDR1 MDHEN, CDR2 SYDVKM. The full variable domain, its missing parts supplied by reference TRBV28 and TRBJ2-5, is DVKVTQSSRYLVKRTGEKVFLECVQDMDHENMFWYRQDPGLGLRLIYFSYDVKMKEKGDIPEGYSVSREKKERFSLILESASTNQTSMYLCASAVGFQETQYFGPGTRLLVL.

The rearrangement links TRBV19 to TRBJ2-1, with a weak D call TRBD1 (6 bases). Trimming took 3 bases from V and 5 from J, leaving 14 bases between them. CDR1 LNHDA and CDR2 SQIVND come from the germline V gene (reference sequence). The CDR3 runs to 15 residues. The CDR3 DNA sequence: TGTGCCAGTAGTATGAAAAGGGGGTGGAACAATGAGCAGTTCTTC. Its protein product is CASSMKRGWNNEQFF.

The chain couples TRBV19 to TRBJ1-1; tentative D call: TRBD1 (6 bases). The germline V gene has CDR1 LNHDA and CDR2 SQIVND (reference sequence). Deletions cut 6 bases from V and 7 bases from J, with 21 bases between. The CDR3 spans 15 residues. The DNA of the CDR3 is TGTGCCAGTAGGGCAACCTCCAGGGGCCACCGTGAAGCTTTCTTT. It specifies CASRATSRGHREAFF.

The V gene is TRBV25-1, the J gene TRBJ2-2, with D uncertain. This CDR3 contains 12 residues. The germline V gene encodes CDR1 MGHDK and CDR2 SYGVNS. Trimming pared 6 bases from V and 6 bases from J, leaving 8 bases between. CDR3 sequence reads: CASSSVAGELFF. The CDR3 DNA reads TGTGCCAGCAGCTCTGTGGCCGGGGAGCTGTTTTTT.

This clone appeared once. The genes are TRBV7-8 and TRBJ2-7; D gene unclear. Trimming left V 4 bases short and J 6 bases short, with 13 bases between. The CDR3 is 13 residues long. CDR1 and CDR2 (germline): SGHVS, FQNEAQ. CDR3 coding DNA: TGTGCCAGCAGCTCCTCCCCCGGGCTCGAGCAGTACTTC. Translated: CASSSSPGLEQYF.

The genes are TRBV11-2 and TRBJ2-1; perhaps TRBD1 as D (6 bases). The CDR3 contains 14 residues. Trimming shortened V by 3 bases and J by 7 bases, and 13 bases separated the two germline ends. CDR1 is SGHAT, CDR2 FQNNGV, per germline. The CDR3, as DNA: TGTGCCAGCAGCTTCGGACAGAATGGGAATGAGCAGTTCTTC. Amino acids: CASSFGQNGNEQFF.

The V gene is TRBV6-6, the J gene TRBJ1-1; D is unclear. Trimming removed 2 bases from V and 5 bases from J, with 12 bases in between. The CDR3 is 14 amino acids. Germline V gene data show CDR1 as MNHNY and CDR2 as SVGAGI (reference sequence). CDR3: CASSYKGLMTEAFF. The DNA of the CDR3 is TGTGCCAGCAGTTACAAAGGCCTTATGACTGAAGCTTTCTTT.

CDR3 loop: CASSYKSGTGGWEQYF. CDR3 in DNA: TGTGCCAGCAGTTACAAATCTGGGACAGGGGGGTGGGAGCAGTACTTC. The V gene is TRBV6-5, the J gene TRBJ2-7, with 11 bases fitting TRBD1. The CDR3 runs 16 residues. J was trimmed by 7 bases and V by 2 bases; bases with no gene match: 10. Germline lookup yields CDR1 MNHEY and CDR2 SVGAGI.

The rearrangement uses TRBV27 and TRBJ1-4; D is undetermined. Germline CDR1 reads MNHEY; CDR2 reads SMNVEV (reference sequence). The germline V and J ends were trimmed by 6 bases and 0 bases, with 5 bases remaining between them. The CDR3 spans 13 residues. CDR3 amino acids: CASSYATNEKLFF. The CDR3 DNA reads TGTGCCAGCAGCTATGCAACTAATGAAAAACTGTTTTTT.

This chain connects TRBV7-9 to TRBJ2-7, with 10 bases that match TRBD2. V gave up 0 bases and J gave up 2 bases; unmatched junction bases: 1. The CDR3 loop spans 15 amino acids. Germline CDR1 SEHNR, CDR2 FQNEAQ (reference sequence). CDR3 coding DNA: TGTGCCAGCAGCTTAGCTAGCGGGAGGACCTACGAGCAGTACTTC. Amino acid sequence: CASSLASGRTYEQYF.

This chain connects TRBV27 to TRBJ2-1, with 10 bases matching TRBD2. The V segment lost 5 bases and the J segment 6 bases; nucleotides outside the gene matches: 10. Germline assignment: CDR1 MNHEY and CDR2 SMNVEV (reference sequence). CDR3 length: 16 amino acids. The CDR3 reads CASSPPGLAVGNEQFF. CDR3 in DNA: TGTGCCAGCAGTCCCCCCGGACTAGCGGTAGGCAATGAGCAGTTCTTC.

Only one count was recorded for this clone. V usage is TRBV9 and J usage is TRBJ2-1; D remains ambiguous. Germline V gene lookup returns CDR1 SGDLS and CDR2 YYNGEE. With 4 bases removed from V and 2 bases from J, the gap between germline ends came to 19 bases. The CDR3 has 17 amino acids. CDR3 coding DNA: TGTGCCAGCAGCCCGCGCGCCCCGAAGGGCGCCTACAATGAGCAGTTCTTC. Protein: CASSPRAPKGAYNEQFF.

The rearrangement joins TRBV20-1 to TRBJ2-5; unclear D gene. The germline V and J ends were trimmed by 0 bases and 6 bases, with 5 bases remaining between them. Germline V gives CDR1 DFQATT, CDR2 SNEGSKA (reference sequence). The CDR3 contains 11 residues. The CDR3 coding sequence is TGCAGTGCTAGAGATGGGCAGACCCAGTACTTC. Protein sequence: CSARDGQTQYF.

This sequence joins TRBV4-1 and TRBJ2-2; D remains ambiguous. The CDR3 totals 11 residues. Looked up from germline, CDR1 is MGHRA and CDR2 is YSYEKL. V was trimmed by 3 bases and J by 4 bases, leaving 0 bases between them. CDR3: CASSHTGELFF. In DNA form, the CDR3 reads TGCGCCAGCAGCCACACCGGGGAGCTGTTTTTT.

The V gene is TRBV7-9, the J gene TRBJ1-3; perhaps TRBD1 as D (5 bases). Trimming took off 3 bases at V and 9 bases at J, with 21 bases between the two ends. Looked up from germline, CDR1 is SEHNR and CDR2 is FQNEAQ (reference sequence). The CDR3 consists of 16 residues. Here the CDR3 DNA reads TGTGCCAGCAGCTTCCTAATGGGGGGGACTTTGAGCACCATATATTTT. It is translated as CASSFLMGGTLSTIYF.

The chain is built from TRBV7-8 and TRBJ1-3; D call uncertain. The V end lost 2 bases, the J end lost 0 bases, and 26 bases lay between the germline ends. Looked up from germline, CDR1 is SGHVS and CDR2 is FQNEAQ. The CDR3 is 21 amino acids. The DNA of the CDR3 is TGTGCCAGCAGCTTATACCGCCAGCAGCCCGGCGGAGCACACTCTGGAAACACCATATATTTT. This codes for CASSLYRQQPGGAHSGNTIYF.

The rearrangement joins TRBV7-8 to TRBJ2-1; a possible D gene is TRBD1 (6 bases). The germline V and J ends were trimmed by 2 bases and 10 bases, with 21 bases remaining between them. CDR1 is SGHVS and CDR2 is FQNEAQ in the germline V gene. The CDR3 spans 16 residues. CDR3 sequence: CASSLNRVEPQREQFF. CDR3 DNA: TGTGCCAGCAGCTTAAACAGGGTTGAGCCACAAAGGGAGCAGTTCTTC.

The gene calls are TRBV6-1 and TRBJ1-5; no clear D gene. The CDR3 sequence is 13 residues long. Trimming took off 0 bases at V and 13 bases at J, with 13 bases between the two ends. CDR1 and CDR2 (germline): MNHNS, SASEGT. Here the CDR3 reads CASSEADERIQHF. CDR3 nucleotides: TGTGCCAGCAGTGAAGCGGATGAAAGGATTCAGCATTTT.

This rearrangement joins TRBV13 to TRBJ1-2; the D is unclear. This CDR3 contains 13 residues. Trimming removed 3 bases at V and 4 bases at J, with 9 bases between. Germline V lookup: CDR1 PRHDT, CDR2 FYEKMQ (reference sequence). The CDR3: CASSLGIGYGYTF. The CDR3 DNA sequence: TGTGCCAGCAGCTTGGGGATTGGCTATGGCTACACCTTC.

This chain uses TRBV6-1 with TRBJ2-3, with D perhaps TRBD2 (6 bases). This CDR3 has 13 amino acids. V was shortened by 6 bases and J by 6 bases, with 13 bases between the two germline ends. Germline CDR1 is MNHNS and CDR2 is SASEGT. CDR3 amino acids: CASRTRGTDTQYF. The DNA for the CDR3 is TGTGCCAGCAGGACTAGAGGGACTGATACGCAGTATTTT.

This rearrangement joins TRBV7-9 to TRBJ2-7; D gene unclear. V gave up 5 bases and J gave up 4 bases, with 3 bases separating them. The CDR3 contains 10 residues. Germline CDR1 SEHNR, CDR2 FQNEAQ (reference sequence). The CDR3 region is CASSPYEQYF. In DNA form, the CDR3 reads TGTGCCAGCAGCCCATACGAGCAGTACTTC.

The V call is TRBV4-3, the J call TRBJ1-2, with D maybe TRBD1 (6 bases). This CDR3 is built from 19 residues. The germline CDR1 and CDR2 sequences are LGHNA and YSLEER. Trimming took off 0 bases at V and 4 bases at J, with 24 bases between the two ends. The CDR3 protein is CASSQDMAGGPPGPYGYTF. DNA for the CDR3: TGCGCCAGCAGCCAAGATATGGCGGGGGGCCCTCCAGGACCCTATGGCTACACCTTC.

CDR3 amino acids: CASGLLSENTQRPQHF. In DNA, the CDR3 is TGTGCTAGTGGTTTGCTCTCTGAGAATACGCAGAGGCCCCAGCATTTT. V and J are TRBV12-5 and TRBJ1-5; no firm D call. The CDR3 sequence is 16 residues long. Trimming stripped 2 bases from V and 9 bases from J, with 20 bases between. The germline CDR1 and CDR2 sequences are LGHNT and FRNRAP.

The chain uses TRBV7-5 and TRBJ2-3. TRBV7-5 has pseudogene status. CDR3 length: 16 amino acids. CDR3 nucleotides: TGTGTCAGAAGCTTAGGTTTCGTGGATTTCACAGATACGCAGTATTTT. The encoded protein is CVRSLGFVDFTDTQYF.